Shown below are 23 T cell receptor beta chains from a single sample sequenced in a study of T cell responses to AZD1222 COVID-19 vaccine. Libraries were prepared by immunoSEQ multiplex PCR; TCRdb keeps only in-frame clonotypes and omits some of them. The repertoire holds approximately 150,000 clones, around 90% seen once, with roughly 1.3% in the top ten. Here the sequenced sample was peripheral blood, taken on day 0 of AZD1222 vaccination. These receptor sequences come from an adult in good health.

The genes are TRBV5-1 and TRBJ2-1; 7 nucleotides align to TRBD1. CDR1 and CDR2 (germline): SGHRS, YFSETQ. Unmatched junction bases numbered 4, after V lost 4 bases and J lost 3 bases. The CDR3 covers 14 residues. CDR3 in DNA: TGCGCCAGCAGCGCCGGACAGGTCTACAATGAGCAGTTCTTC. Residues: CASSAGQVYNEQFF.

Here the CDR3 reads CASSNLAGGYNEQFF. CDR3 DNA: TGTGCCAGCAGCAATCTAGCGGGGGGATACAATGAGCAGTTCTTC. The chain couples TRBV21-1 to TRBJ2-1; TRBD2 is the table's D call, not checked against the DNA. TRBV21-1 has pseudogene status. The CDR3 has 15 amino acids.

J is TRBJ1-1 and V is TRBV27; D is possibly TRBD1 (5 bases). V was trimmed by 6 bases and J by 4 bases, leaving 18 bases between them. The CDR3 extends over 15 amino acids. Germline lookup yields CDR1 MNHEY and CDR2 SMNVEV (reference sequence). The CDR3 DNA reads as TGTGCCAGCAGAATCGCGACGGGGGGAAGCACTGAAGCTTTCTTT. Translating gives CASRIATGGSTEAFF.

V and J are TRBV7-3 and TRBJ1-6; 9 bases match TRBD1. This CDR3 spans 16 amino acids. From germline, CDR1 is SGHTA and CDR2 FQGTGA. The trim removed 5 bases at V and 2 bases at J, leaving 4 bases unmatched. Written as DNA, the CDR3 is TGTGCCAGCAGCGCCCGGACAGGGGCCTATAATTCACCCCTCCACTTT. Protein: CASSARTGAYNSPLHF.

The DNA for the CDR3 is TGTGCCAGCAGTTTAGGCTGGGGGAGGGGAGGAACAGATACGCAGTATTTT. It is translated as CASSLGWGRGGTDTQYF. The gene calls are TRBV28 and TRBJ2-3, with 7 bases that match TRBD2. The CDR3 sequence is 17 residues long. In germline, CDR1 is MDHEN, CDR2 SYDVKM. V lost 2 bases and J lost 3; bases outside the gene matches: 11.

The chain employs TRBV30 and TRBJ2-3, with 8 bases that match TRBD2. CDR3 length: 18 amino acids. Germline CDR1 reads GTSNPN; CDR2 reads SVGIG (reference sequence). The V and J ends lost 2 bases and 3 bases, in that order; junction bases with no gene match: 16. CDR3 amino acids: CAWSPGLHAGGGTDTQYF. CDR3 DNA: TGTGCCTGGAGTCCAGGCCTCCACGCGGGGGGTGGGACAGATACGCAGTATTTT.

The chain is built from TRBV7-9 and TRBJ2-6; the match to TRBD1 covers 8 bases. The germline gives CDR1 SEHNR, CDR2 FQNEAQ (reference sequence). The CDR3 is 17 amino acids. With V trimmed by 5 bases and J by 0 bases, 6 bases remained unmatched. CDR3 region: CASSRGQGASGANVLTF. The CDR3 DNA follows: TGTGCCAGCAGCCGTGGACAGGGTGCCTCTGGGGCCAACGTCCTGACTTTC.

The J gene is TRBJ2-3, the V gene TRBV9, with no clear D. The CDR3 is made up of 14 amino acids. CDR1 is SGDLS and CDR2 is YYNGEE in the germline V gene. Trimming pared 0 bases from V and 4 bases from J, leaving 9 bases between. CDR3 coding DNA: TGTGCCAGCAGCGTAGGGGGAAACTCAGATACGCAGTATTTT. It is translated as CASSVGGNSDTQYF.

This clone appeared a few times. The rearrangement joins TRBV29-1 to TRBJ2-7; 10 bases agree with TRBD2. Germline CDR1 is SQVTM and CDR2 is ANQGSEA. This CDR3 has 12 residues. V trimming: 6 bases; J trimming: 4 bases; junction bases outside the gene matches: 3. CDR3 nucleotide sequence: TGCAGCGTGACTAGCGGGTTTTACGAGCAGTACTTC. Translation: CSVTSGFYEQYF.

The rearrangement links TRBV6-5 to TRBJ2-5; 9 bases line up with TRBD2. CDR1 MNHEY and CDR2 SVGAGI come from the germline V gene. The CDR3 covers 15 residues. V gave up 6 bases and J gave up 5 bases; unmatched junction bases: 10. This CDR3 is CASRRTGTSMETQYF. The DNA of the CDR3 is TGTGCCAGCAGGCGAACCGGGACTAGCATGGAGACCCAGTACTTC.

This chain uses TRBV19 with TRBJ1-6; possibly TRBD1 for D (6 bases). CDR3 size: 14 residues. Trimming took 2 bases from V and 10 from J, leaving 12 bases between them. Germline CDR1 is LNHDA and CDR2 is SQIVND (reference sequence). Here the CDR3 reads CASSIRQVGSPLHF. CDR3 nucleotide sequence: TGTGCCAGTAGTATACGACAGGTGGGCTCACCCCTCCACTTT.

This clone was seen repeatedly, ten times or more. The chain employs TRBV12-3 or TRBV12-4 and TRBJ1-1, with D unclear. V was shortened by 5 bases and J by 8 bases, with 6 bases between the two germline ends. The CDR3 has 10 amino acids. The CDR3 spells CASSTAEAFF. CDR3 sequence (DNA): TGTGCCAGCAGTACAGCCGAAGCTTTCTTT.

This clone has only a few counts. The V and J genes are TRBV21-1 and TRBJ1-3. TRBV21-1 is given as a pseudogene. The CDR3 totals 14 residues. The CDR3, as DNA: TGTGCCAGCAGCAAGAGGGGAGACAGAAACACCATATATTTT. Encoded protein: CASSKRGDRNTIYF.

The chain employs TRBV6-2 or TRBV6-3 and TRBJ1-2; D might be TRBD1 (5 bases). Germline CDR1 and CDR2: MNHEY and SVGEGT. This CDR3 is 15 amino acids long. V was pared by 6 bases and J by 5 bases, with 19 bases between. Here the CDR3 reads CASSFDDSGLYGYTF. The CDR3 DNA is TGTGCCAGCAGCTTTGACGATTCGGGACTTTATGGCTACACCTTC.

The V and J genes are TRBV5-5 and TRBJ1-3, with D perhaps matching TRBD1 (5 bases). Trimming took 3 bases from V and 1 from J, leaving 8 bases between them. CDR1 is SGHKS and CDR2 is YYEKEE in the germline V gene (reference sequence). CDR3 size: 14 residues. Here the CDR3 DNA reads TGTGCCAGCAGCTATGGGACGTCTGGAAACACCATATATTTT. This codes for CASSYGTSGNTIYF.

The J gene is TRBJ2-7, the V gene TRBV28; D gene ambiguous. Between the trimmed V and J ends, which lost 8 bases and 7 bases, there was a span of 12 bases. CDR1 MDHEN and CDR2 SYDVKM come from the germline V gene. This CDR3 spans 11 amino acids. CDR3: CASQTWEEQYF. In DNA, the CDR3 is TGTGCCAGCCAAACTTGGGAAGAGCAGTACTTC. Full variable domain (outside the CDR3, taken from reference TRBV28 and TRBJ2-7): DVKVTQSSRYLVKRTGEKVFLECVQDMDHENMFWYRQDPGLGLRLIYFSYDVKMKEKGDIPEGYSVSREKKERFSLILESASTNQTSMYLCASQTWEEQYFGPGTRLTVT.

The chain combines TRBV24-1 with TRBJ2-7; TRBD2 might be the D (6 bases). The CDR3 length is 16 residues. Germline lookup yields CDR1 KGHDR and CDR2 SFDVKD. Trimming took off 7 bases at V and 3 bases at J, with 21 bases between the two ends. The CDR3 is CATSRRDWTGDYEQYF. The CDR3 DNA reads TGTGCCACCAGCCGCCGGGATTGGACGGGAGACTACGAGCAGTACTTC.

The CDR3 sequence: CASSFNGNTEAFF. The CDR3 DNA sequence: TGCGCCAGCAGCTTTAACGGGAACACTGAAGCTTTCTTT. This sequence joins TRBV5-1 and TRBJ1-1; D ambiguous. Trimming left V 2 bases short and J 1 base short, with 6 bases between. Germline CDR1 SGHRS, CDR2 YFSETQ. The CDR3 spans 13 residues.

The chain is built from TRBV2 and TRBJ2-6, with D unresolved. Germline V CDR1 and CDR2: SNHLY, FYNNEI. This CDR3 has 15 residues. Trimming removed 7 bases from V and 0 bases from J, with 10 bases in between. The CDR3 DNA sequence: TGTGCCAGCATTAGGATCCGCTCTGGGGCCAACGTCCTGACTTTC. Its protein product is CASIRIRSGANVLTF. The entire variable domain, with the rest obtained from reference TRBV2 and TRBJ2-6, is as follows: EPEVTQTPSHQVTQMGQEVILRCVPISNHLYFYWYRQILGQKVEFLVSFYNNEISEKSEIFDDQFSVERPDGSNFTLKIRSTKLEDSAMYFCASIRIRSGANVLTFGAGSRLTVL.

V gene TRBV19 combines with J gene TRBJ1-2; weak D call: TRBD1 (6 bases). The CDR3 runs to 14 residues. Trimming took 4 bases from V and 4 from J, leaving 13 bases between them. From germline, CDR1 is LNHDA and CDR2 SQIVND (reference sequence). In DNA form, the CDR3 reads TGTGCCAGTAGTAGCCGGACAGCTATCTATGGCTACACCTTC. Encoded protein: CASSSRTAIYGYTF.

The chain carries TRBV5-6 and TRBJ1-2; D may be TRBD1 (5 bases). Per the germline V gene, CDR1 is SGHDT and CDR2 is YYEEEE. This CDR3 has 15 amino acids. The V and J ends lost 0 bases and 4 bases respectively, with 13 bases between them. CDR3 sequence: CASSLGTGEGYGYTF. The CDR3 nucleotides read TGTGCCAGCAGCTTGGGCACGGGGGAAGGCTATGGCTACACCTTC.

The rearrangement uses TRBV5-4 and TRBJ2-2; no clear D gene. The CDR3 is 11 residues long. Looked up from germline, CDR1 is SGHNT and CDR2 is YYREEE (reference sequence). With 6 bases removed from V and 6 bases from J, the gap between germline ends came to 6 bases. The CDR3 spells CASTGSGELFF. For the CDR3, the DNA is TGTGCCAGCACAGGTTCCGGGGAGCTGTTTTTT.

The CDR3 loop is CASSLITGGPTGELFF. DNA of the CDR3: TGCGCCAGCAGCTTGATAACGGGAGGGCCTACCGGGGAGCTGTTTTTT. The chain employs TRBV5-1 and TRBJ2-2, with 8 positions matching TRBD2. This CDR3 region has 16 residues. The V and J ends lost 1 base and 5 bases, in that order; junction bases with no gene match: 7. Germline values: CDR1 SGHRS, CDR2 YFSETQ.